This TCR beta chain was sequenced in a study of early T cells in non-severe SARS-CoV-2 infection. This clonotype was counted many times. What it binds is unknown. Study findings and constraints: Matching against VDJdb likely underestimated virus-specific expansions, favoring anti-spike CD8.

As part of library construction, unique molecular identifiers were attached to individual cDNA molecules. TCRdb re-called the 5' RACE reads with MiXCR, one entry per CDR3 protein. The profile shows approximately 32,000 distinct CDR3 sequences, 6% to 7% of them singletons. This clonotype originated in an adult who was a healthcare worker with PCR-confirmed SARS-CoV-2 infection or an uninfected control (not recorded which). The sequencing input was whole blood.

The CDR3 sequence: CASSEYQPQHF. CDR3 sequence (DNA): TGTGCCAGCAGTGAATATCAGCCCCAGCATTTT. The chain combines TRBV6-1 with TRBJ1-5; D gene unclear. Germline V gene data show CDR1 as MNHNS and CDR2 as SASEGT. The CDR3 covers 11 residues. The V gene lost 2 bases and the J gene lost 5 bases, with 1 base spanning the gap.